Listed here are 14 T cell receptor beta chains from one sample, sequenced in a study of shared clonotypes between healthy human individuals. Sequencing was performed with immunoSEQ multiplex PCR; in TCRdb, only in-frame clones are kept and a portion is missing. Among 2,500,000 or so clones listed, approximately 92% were seen once. Sequencing input: naive CD4+ T cells sorted from blood. Specified subset: CD45RA+ positively selected. These receptors were taken from a man aged 18 to 29 in good health.

The rearrangement links TRBV30 to TRBJ1-1; D gene uncertain. The CDR3 extends over 15 amino acids. The V and J ends lost 5 bases and 0 bases respectively, with 16 bases between them. Per the germline V gene, CDR1 is GTSNPN and CDR2 is SVGIG (reference sequence). The DNA for the CDR3 is TGTGCCTGGCAGTCTGGGCTTTTGATGAACACTGAAGCTTTCTTT. Translation: CAWQSGLLMNTEAFF.

The chain carries TRBV21-1 and TRBJ2-7. TRBV21-1 is assigned pseudogene status. The CDR3 runs to 13 residues. CDR3 sequence: CASSSPWNYEQYF. Written as DNA, the CDR3 is TGTGCCAGCAGCTCGCCCTGGAACTACGAGCAGTACTTC.

The chain joins TRBV19 to TRBJ1-2; no clear D gene. The CDR3 contains 15 residues. Trimming stripped 4 bases from V and 4 bases from J, with 16 bases between. CDR1 and CDR2 from the germline V gene are LNHDA and SQIVND (reference sequence). In DNA form, the CDR3 reads TGTGCCAGTAGTACCCCGGTTGCCGGGAGCTATGGCTACACCTTC. It codes for CASSTPVAGSYGYTF.

This sequence joins TRBV2 and TRBJ1-3, with TRBD1 identical over 7 bases. CDR1 is SNHLY and CDR2 is FYNNEI in the germline V gene. With 6 bases clipped from V and 3 bases from J, the junction kept 2 bases outside the gene matches. This CDR3 is built from 13 residues. DNA of the CDR3: TGTGCCAGCAGCGACAGGGTTGGAAACACCATATATTTT. It yields the protein CASSDRVGNTIYF. Full variable domain (missing parts from reference TRBV2 and TRBJ1-3): EPEVTQTPSHQVTQMGQEVILRCVPISNHLYFYWYRQILGQKVEFLVSFYNNEISEKSEIFDDQFSVERPDGSNFTLKIRSTKLEDSAMYFCASSDRVGNTIYFGEGSWLTVV.

This chain uses TRBV18 with TRBJ2-5, with a weak D call TRBD1 (9 bases). Trimming removed 2 bases from V and 5 bases from J, with 15 bases in between. This CDR3 is 15 amino acids long. Germline CDR1 and CDR2: KGHSH and LQKENI. CDR3 coding DNA: TGTGCCAGCTCACCAGGACAGGGGACTAGGGAGACCCAGTACTTC. It is translated as CASSPGQGTRETQYF.

The chain carries TRBV10-3 and TRBJ2-5, with 13 bases identical to TRBD2. The CDR3 has 16 residues. Per germline, CDR1 ENHRY and CDR2 SYGVKD. V lost 6 bases to trimming and J lost 5 bases; unmatched junction nucleotides: 9. The CDR3 here is CAISFGLAGAEETQYF. CDR3 sequence (DNA): TGTGCCATCAGCTTCGGACTAGCGGGAGCCGAGGAGACCCAGTACTTC.

The rearrangement joins TRBV5-1 to TRBJ2-1; 7 bases are shared with TRBD1. V lost 0 bases and J lost 1; bases outside the gene matches: 10. The CDR3 is 18 amino acids. In germline, CDR1 is SGHRS, CDR2 YFSETQ. CDR3 amino acids: CASSLAARQGASYNEQFF. CDR3 in DNA: TGCGCCAGCAGCTTGGCCGCCAGACAGGGAGCGTCCTACAATGAGCAGTTCTTC. The full variable domain, its missing parts supplied by reference TRBV5-1 and TRBJ2-1, is KAGVTQTPRYLIKTRGQQVTLSCSPISGHRSVSWYQQTPGQGLQFLFEYFSETQRNKGNFPGRFSGRQFSNSRSEMNVSTLELGDSALYLCASSLAARQGASYNEQFFGPGTRLTVL.

The chain has TRBV18 and TRBJ1-6; TRBD1 matches at 9 bases. The CDR3 has 14 amino acids. V was pared by 2 bases and J by 8 bases, with 1 base of the junction left unmatched. From germline, CDR1 is KGHSH and CDR2 LQKENI. The CDR3 here is CASSPDRGDSPLHF. The CDR3 coding sequence is TGTGCCAGCTCACCAGACAGGGGGGATTCACCCCTCCACTTT. Filled out from reference TRBV18 and TRBJ1-6, the complete variable domain reads NAGVMQNPRHLVRRRGQEARLRCSPMKGHSHVYWYRQLPEEGLKFMVYLQKENIIDESGMPKERFSAEFPKEGPSILRIQQVVRGDSAAYFCASSPDRGDSPLHFGNGTRLTVT.

V is TRBV10-3 and J is TRBJ1-1; D call uncertain. Looked up from germline, CDR1 is ENHRY and CDR2 is SYGVKD. Trimming cost V 2 bases and J 7 bases, with 8 bases left between them. CDR3 length: 12 amino acids. The chain's CDR3 is CAISEQASEAFF. The CDR3 region has the DNA TGTGCCATCAGTGAGCAGGCGAGTGAAGCTTTCTTT.

The V gene is TRBV5-1, the J gene TRBJ1-2; no firm D call. The CDR3 runs to 14 residues. Trimming left V 0 bases short and J 5 bases short, with 11 bases between. Germline values: CDR1 SGHRS, CDR2 YFSETQ. CDR3 coding DNA: TGCGCCAGCAGCTTGGCCGGGTCGGAATATGGCTACACCTTC. Protein: CASSLAGSEYGYTF.

The chain carries TRBV5-1 and TRBJ2-5, with 9 positions matching TRBD2. Trimming took 2 bases from V and 5 from J; bases not matched to a gene: 4. This CDR3 has 14 amino acids. The germline CDR1 and CDR2 sequences are SGHRS and YFSETQ. CDR3 protein: CASSFGTSQETQYF. CDR3 DNA: TGCGCCAGCAGCTTCGGGACTAGCCAGGAGACCCAGTACTTC.

The gene calls are TRBV19 and TRBJ2-1; D may be TRBD1 (6 bases). Per germline, CDR1 LNHDA and CDR2 SQIVND (reference sequence). There are 13 residues in the CDR3. Trimming left V 4 bases short and J 10 bases short, with 14 bases between. CDR3 sequence (DNA): TGTGCCAGTAGTACCGTACAGGGCCACGAGCAGTTCTTC. This gives the protein CASSTVQGHEQFF.

Concerning this clone itself: The identical CDR3 is also encoded by other nucleotide sequences in the sample. The V gene is TRBV27, the J gene TRBJ1-1; D not certain. The V gene's germline CDR1 is MNHEY and CDR2 SMNVEV (reference sequence). This CDR3 is 14 amino acids long. With 3 bases removed from V and 5 bases from J, the gap between germline ends came to 13 bases. The CDR3 coding sequence is TGTGCCAGCAGTTTTTCTGGCTCGAATACTGAAGCTTTCTTT. It encodes CASSFSGSNTEAFF.

For this clone: Other DNA sequences in the sample encode the same CDR3. This chain uses TRBV30 with TRBJ1-1, with a possible D match to TRBD1 (5 bases). The CDR3 has 12 residues. Germline CDR1 and CDR2: GTSNPN and SVGIG (reference sequence). The germline V and J ends were trimmed by 1 base and 5 bases, with 8 bases remaining between them. CDR3 nucleotide sequence: TGTGCCTGGAGTGCAGGGACGACTGAAGCTTTCTTT. Residues: CAWSAGTTEAFF.